The T cell receptor (beta chain) described here comes from a study of CD8 T cells in ankylosing spondylitis. This clonotype was observed at least ten times. Its antigen is unknown. Study-level results: Apparently characteristic of ankylosing spondylitis blood was a TCR beta motif (about 8 highly homologous variants).

TCRdb fed the 5' RACE reads into MiXCR, producing one record per CDR3 protein. The sample carries roughly 490,000 distinct CDR3 sequences, roughly 5.3% recorded once. CDR3 length: 12 residues. The germline V and J ends were trimmed by 7 bases and 3 bases, with 9 bases remaining between them. The V gene's germline CDR1 is SQVTM and CDR2 ANQGSEA. Sequenced: blood, either unsorted or a sorted T cell fraction (not recorded which). The sequence derives from a male donor with ankylosing spondylitis. V and J are TRBV29-1 and TRBJ2-2, with D unclear. The CDR3 loop reads CSGREDTGELFF. In DNA, the CDR3 is TGCAGCGGTAGAGAAGACACCGGGGAGCTGTTTTTT.